These 18 T cell receptor beta chains came from one sample sequenced in a study of blood T cells in healthy people across ages. Through a sample-barcoded 5' primer and a J-beta primer mix, a second PCR was run for roughly 7 to 11 cycles. TCRdb processed the 5' RACE reads anew with MiXCR; each CDR3 protein has one entry. The table shows over 950,000 distinct CDR3 sequences, with about 51% occurring only once. Sequencing was performed on blood. The origin of the receptors is an older woman in good health.

The chain employs TRBV12-3 or TRBV12-4 and TRBJ2-4; D remains ambiguous. The end of the DNA is better explained by TRBJ2-7, so the J call may be wrong. The CDR3 covers 13 residues. The CDR3 coding sequence is TGTGCCAGCAGTGTAAGGCTAGTCTACGAGCAGTACTTC. Protein: CASSVRLVYEQYF.

A few counts support this clonotype. CDR3 DNA: TGCGCCAGCAGTGAGGGGCGGGAGGTGATGGATACGCAGTATTTT. It is translated as CASSEGREVMDTQYF. This chain uses TRBV10-1 with TRBJ2-3, with 8 bases aligning to TRBD2. In germline, CDR1 is WNHNN, CDR2 SYGVQD (reference sequence). The CDR3 totals 15 residues. V was clipped by 2 bases and J by 6 bases; unmatched bases: 7.

The chain combines TRBV27 with TRBJ2-5; D remains unclear. Germline V CDR1 and CDR2: MNHEY, SMNVEV (reference sequence). The CDR3 totals 15 residues. V lost 6 bases to trimming and J lost 1 base, with 15 bases between them. The chain's CDR3 is CASRRSPGSQETQYF. The CDR3 region has the DNA TGTGCCAGCAGACGATCCCCCGGGTCCCAAGAGACCCAGTACTTC.

The DNA for the CDR3 is TGCGCCAGCAGCCAAGATCAGGGGATAGCCAAAAACATTCAGTACTTC. As protein: CASSQDQGIAKNIQYF. The chain is built from TRBV4-3 and TRBJ2-4; D might be TRBD1 (6 bases). With 0 bases removed from V and 0 bases from J, the gap between germline ends came to 9 bases. The germline gives CDR1 LGHNA, CDR2 YSLEER. CDR3 length: 16 residues.

This clonotype was recorded a few times. This chain connects TRBV18 to TRBJ2-7; TRBD2 might be the D (6 bases). The CDR3 has 14 residues. Trimming removed 3 bases from V and 3 bases from J, with 12 bases in between. Germline assignment: CDR1 KGHSH and CDR2 LQKENI. The DNA of the CDR3 is TGTGCCAGCTCACCCCGGAGGGGATACTACGAGCAGTACTTC. As protein: CASSPRRGYYEQYF.

The chain uses TRBV2 and TRBJ1-2; D is uncertain. Germline assignment: CDR1 SNHLY and CDR2 FYNNEI. This CDR3 has 14 amino acids. Trimming stripped 8 bases from V and 0 bases from J, with 13 bases between. The CDR3 sequence: CASVGPLANYGYTF. CDR3 coding DNA: TGTGCCAGCGTAGGACCGTTAGCTAACTATGGCTACACCTTC.

J is TRBJ2-3 and V is TRBV20-1; 8 bases are shared with TRBD2. Trimming cost V 0 bases and J 3 bases; bases outside gene matches: 11. The CDR3 contains 17 residues. The germline gives CDR1 DFQATT, CDR2 SNEGSKA (reference sequence). The CDR3, as DNA: TGCAGTGCTAGAGACCCGATAGCGGGAATTGTGACAGATACGCAGTATTTT. It is translated as CSARDPIAGIVTDTQYF.

V gene TRBV4-2 combines with J gene TRBJ2-3; TRBD2 agrees at 8 bases. Germline V gives CDR1 LGHNA, CDR2 YNFKEQ. The trim removed 1 base at V and 6 bases at J, leaving 6 bases unmatched. The CDR3 is 15 amino acids. The CDR3 bases are TGTGCCAGCAGCCAAGGGGGACTAGATAGGGATACGCAGTATTTT. It is translated as CASSQGGLDRDTQYF.

This clonotype was seen a handful of times. A junction boundary mismatches the germline segment, possibly from a read error. This sequence joins TRBV29-1 and TRBJ2-7; no firm D call. This CDR3 comprises 13 residues. From germline, CDR1 is SQVTM and CDR2 ANQGSEA. CDR3 sequence: CSAAALSSYGQYF. The CDR3 nucleotides are TGCAGCGCCGCGGCCCTGAGCTCCTACGGGCAGTACTTC.

This clonotype has only a few counts. The rearrangement joins TRBV24-1 to TRBJ1-2; D is undetermined. Trimming removed 4 bases at V and 4 bases at J, with 12 bases between. This CDR3 spans 14 amino acids. Per the germline V gene, CDR1 is KGHDR and CDR2 is SFDVKD. This CDR3 reads CATSDLRQTYGYTF. The CDR3 DNA reads TGTGCCACCAGTGACTTGAGGCAGACCTATGGCTACACCTTC.

The chain has TRBV3-1 and TRBJ2-1; D may be TRBD1 or TRBD2 (5 bases each). TRBJ2-7 matches the DNA end more closely, so the J call is doubtful. Germline V gene data show CDR1 as LGHDT and CDR2 as YNNKEL (reference sequence). The CDR3 runs to 15 residues. CDR3 sequence reads: CASSQDGGSYNEQYF. In DNA, the CDR3 is TGTGCCAGCAGCCAAGATGGGGGATCCTACAATGAGCAGTACTTC.

The chain joins TRBV5-1 to TRBJ1-2, with D possibly TRBD1 on 5 matching bases. From germline, CDR1 is SGHRS and CDR2 YFSETQ. This CDR3 is 12 amino acids long. Trimming took 4 bases from V and 7 from J, leaving 11 bases between them. The CDR3 nucleotides are TGCGCCAGCAGCCGCGGGGGGGTTGGCTACACCTTC. Translation: CASSRGGVGYTF.

The V gene is TRBV7-3, the J gene TRBJ2-5; a possible D gene is TRBD2 (5 bases). The CDR3 contains 17 residues. Germline V gene sequence: CDR1 SGHTA, CDR2 FQGTGA. Trimming removed 5 bases at V and 11 bases at J, with 30 bases between. The CDR3 bases are TGTGCCAGCAGCCACCTCAACGATAGTTGGAGAGTAAGGGAGCAGTACTTC. It encodes CASSHLNDSWRVREQYF.

This chain uses TRBV9 with TRBJ1-5; TRBD1 matches at 10 bases. In germline, CDR1 is SGDLS, CDR2 YYNGEE. V trimming: 2 bases; J trimming: 4 bases; junction bases outside the gene matches: 3. The CDR3 is made up of 15 amino acids. As DNA, the CDR3 is TGTGCCAGCAGCGTGACAGGGGGCCGGAATCAGCCCCAGCATTTT. Its protein product is CASSVTGGRNQPQHF.

The chain couples TRBV7-9 to TRBJ2-5; a weak D match, TRBD1 (6 bases). Germline V gene sequence: CDR1 SEHNR, CDR2 FQNEAQ (reference sequence). V lost 1 base, J lost 0 bases, and 24 bases lay in between. CDR3 length: 20 residues. The CDR3 is CASSLVSMLRTEEYQETQYF. The DNA of the CDR3 is TGTGCCAGCAGCTTAGTTTCAATGTTGAGGACAGAAGAGTACCAAGAGACCCAGTACTTC.

Only a few counts were recorded for this clonotype. Here the CDR3 DNA reads TGTGCCAGCAGCTTAGTAGGTTGGGAGCGAGTGGGGGACGTCCTGACTTTC. Translation: CASSLVGWERVGDVLTF. This chain joins TRBV7-9 and TRBJ2-6; D tentatively fits TRBD1 or TRBD2 (5 bases each). Germline CDR1 is SEHNR and CDR2 is FQNEAQ (reference sequence). V was shortened by 1 base and J by 11 bases, with 21 bases between the two germline ends. The CDR3 length is 17 residues.

The genes are TRBV27 and TRBJ2-2; weak D call: TRBD1 (6 bases). The V gene lost 5 bases and the J gene lost 3 bases, with 13 bases spanning the gap. CDR3 length: 15 amino acids. Germline-derived CDR1 and CDR2 are MNHEY and SMNVEV (reference sequence). CDR3 loop: CASSAQGWDTGELFF. The CDR3 bases are TGTGCCAGCAGTGCACAGGGATGGGACACCGGGGAGCTGTTTTTT.

This clonotype was detected a few times. The chain links TRBV5-5 to TRBJ2-3, with TRBD1 as a possible D gene (5 bases). The CDR3 sequence is 14 residues long. Germline CDR1 is SGHKS and CDR2 is YYEKEE (reference sequence). The germline V and J ends were trimmed by 0 bases and 6 bases, with 11 bases remaining between them. The CDR3 DNA sequence: TGTGCCAGCAGCTTGGTACAGGCCCCGGATACGCAGTATTTT. It codes for CASSLVQAPDTQYF.